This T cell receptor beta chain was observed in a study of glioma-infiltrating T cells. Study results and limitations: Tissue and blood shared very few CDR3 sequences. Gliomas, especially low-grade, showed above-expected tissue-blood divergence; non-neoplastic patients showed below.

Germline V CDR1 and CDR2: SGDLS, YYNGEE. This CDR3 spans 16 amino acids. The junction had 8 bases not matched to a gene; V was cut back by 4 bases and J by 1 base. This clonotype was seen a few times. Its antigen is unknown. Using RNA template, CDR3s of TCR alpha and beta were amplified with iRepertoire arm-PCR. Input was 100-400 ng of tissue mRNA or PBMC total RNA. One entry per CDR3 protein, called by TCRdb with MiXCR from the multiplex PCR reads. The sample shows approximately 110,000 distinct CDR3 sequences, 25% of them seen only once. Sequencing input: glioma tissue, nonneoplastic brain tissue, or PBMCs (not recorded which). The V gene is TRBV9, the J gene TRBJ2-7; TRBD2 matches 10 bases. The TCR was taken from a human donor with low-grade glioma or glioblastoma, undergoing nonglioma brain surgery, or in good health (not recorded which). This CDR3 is CASSIGLAERSYEQYF. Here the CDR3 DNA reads TGTGCCAGCAGCATCGGACTAGCGGAGCGATCCTACGAGCAGTACTTC.